The subject of this entry is one T cell receptor beta chain. Its antigen is unidentified. Germline CDR1 reads MDHEN; CDR2 reads SYDVKM. Trimming at V came to 5 bases and at J to 7 bases, leaving 6 bases not matched to a gene. This CDR3 is 14 amino acids long. Researchers ran the PCR with 60 Vbeta and 13 Jbeta primers. TCRdb keeps only in-frame clones here, not all; method: immunoSEQ multiplex PCR. The table has 150,000 to 200,000 clones, 84% seen once; the top ten hold roughly 1%. These data originate in a study of cytomegalovirus exposure and HLA in healthy donors. Findings and limits, study-wide: The study labeled 170 or so TCR beta chains cytomegalovirus-associated. Later analysis identified a missense DCLRE1C variant that was linked to TCR beta V- and J-gene trimming.

The source is a man in his thirties or forties in good health and CMV-seronegative. This chain connects TRBV28 to TRBJ1-2; the match to TRBD1 covers 11 bases. Sequenced sample: PBMCs. The CDR3 sequence: CASSGGQGVGGYTF. CDR3 DNA: TGTGCCAGCAGTGGGGGACAGGGGGTGGGTGGCTACACCTTC.